In this sample, the clone carrying this T cell receptor beta chain is medium-sized. As originally analysed: Amplification with reference gene primers provided the estimates of nucleated cell counts. TCRdb's copy holds only in-frame clones and misses some; the assay was immunoSEQ multiplex PCR. The V and J calls and clone size are taken from that table; D and trimming were inferred from the DNA. The sample holds over 75,000 clones, around four fifths seen once. This record comes from a study of blood T cell repertoires in COVID-19. Study as a whole: Sources were T cells, B-cell-depleted T cells, or PBMCs; the material itself was cDNA or gDNA.

CDR3 size: 15 residues. Per germline, CDR1 MNHEY and CDR2 SMNVEV (reference sequence). Trimming removed 5 bases from V and 13 bases from J, with 23 bases in between. The sample consisted of peripheral blood. This receptor was taken from a human donor in a cohort sampled during active COVID-19. The rearrangement joins TRBV27 to TRBJ2-2, with D possibly matching TRBD1 (8 bases). CDR3 in DNA: TGTGCCAGCAGTGGACAGGGAGGGGGGGTCCGAGGGCTGTTTTTT. Its translation is CASSGQGGGVRGLFF.